One and the same sample provided the 19 T cell receptor beta chains below, sequenced in a study of control samples from healthy donors and cancer patients. Libraries were prepared by immunoSEQ multiplex PCR; TCRdb keeps only in-frame clonotypes and omits some of them. The data show about 160,000 clones, 70% to 90% seen once. Specimen: blood. The origin of the receptors is a young man in good health.

This chain links TRBV5-1 with TRBJ2-3, with D possibly called TRBD1 or TRBD2 (6 bases each). The germline V and J ends were trimmed by 7 bases and 2 bases, with 17 bases remaining between them. The CDR3 sequence is 15 residues long. Germline values: CDR1 SGHRS, CDR2 YFSETQ. This CDR3 reads CASLGGGGFTDTQYF. CDR3 bases: TGCGCCAGCCTGGGAGGAGGGGGATTCACAGATACGCAGTATTTT.

The V call is TRBV11-3, the J call TRBJ1-4; D gene ambiguous. The germline V gene encodes CDR1 SGHNT and CDR2 YENEEA. Trimming stripped 5 bases from V and 8 bases from J, with 27 bases between. The CDR3 extends over 18 amino acids. CDR3 DNA sequence: TGTGCCAGCAGCCCACCGAACGGACCAGCCTCAGAGTGGGAAAAACTGTTTTTT. Translated, it gives CASSPPNGPASEWEKLFF.

The chain joins TRBV6-1 to TRBJ1-5, with D possibly being TRBD1 (5 bases). Germline V CDR1 and CDR2: MNHNS, SASEGT. V dropped 2 bases and J dropped 2 bases, with 10 bases sitting between them. The length of the CDR3 is 15 residues. CDR3 in amino acids: CASSEQGRGNQPQHF. In DNA, the CDR3 is TGTGCCAGCAGTGAACAGGGCAGGGGCAATCAGCCCCAGCATTTT.

The gene calls are TRBV5-1 and TRBJ2-1, with 12 bases aligning to TRBD2. CDR1 and CDR2 (germline): SGHRS, YFSETQ. The CDR3 is made up of 16 amino acids. J lost 4 bases, V lost 3 bases, and 5 bases had no gene match. The CDR3 DNA sequence: TGCGCCAGCAGCTCACCGGGGACTAGCGGGTACAATGAGCAGTTCTTC. It translates to CASSSPGTSGYNEQFF.

The chain is built from TRBV27 and TRBJ2-5; TRBD1 or TRBD2 may be the D gene (6 bases each). The CDR3 runs 15 residues. CDR1 MNHEY and CDR2 SMNVEV come from the germline V gene (reference sequence). V lost 2 bases, J lost 2 bases, and 12 bases lay in between. CDR3 bases: TGTGCCAGCAGTTTAAGGAGGGGGTGGCAAGAGACCCAGTACTTC. Amino acids: CASSLRRGWQETQYF.

This chain connects TRBV5-4 to TRBJ2-7, with 7 positions matching TRBD1. Trimming cost V 0 bases and J 7 bases; bases outside gene matches: 10. The CDR3 has 15 residues. Germline CDR1 SGHNT, CDR2 YYREEE (reference sequence). The CDR3 DNA is TGTGCCAGCAGCTTGGACAGGGGTGCTGTAATGGAGCAGTACTTC. Amino acids: CASSLDRGAVMEQYF.

The gene calls are TRBV5-1 and TRBJ1-1; TRBD1 matches at 7 bases. V shed 6 bases, J shed 0 bases, and the junction held 5 bases outside the gene matches. CDR3 length: 14 amino acids. CDR1 SGHRS and CDR2 YFSETQ come from the germline V gene. CDR3 sequence reads: CASNRDSLNTEAFF. The CDR3 DNA sequence: TGCGCCAGCAACAGGGACAGTTTGAACACTGAAGCTTTCTTT.

This chain connects TRBV2 to TRBJ1-1, with D perhaps TRBD1 (6 bases). This CDR3 comprises 16 residues. Germline CDR1 and CDR2: SNHLY and FYNNEI. V was clipped by 7 bases and J by 0 bases, with 18 bases between them. CDR3 DNA sequence: TGTGCCAGCATCCTAGGGGGGGGACTACTGAACACTGAAGCTTTCTTT. As protein: CASILGGGLLNTEAFF.

This clone occurred once. The chain couples TRBV6-1 to TRBJ2-7; 7 bases fit TRBD1. With V trimmed by 0 bases and J by 1 base, 3 bases remained unmatched. Looked up from germline, CDR1 is MNHNS and CDR2 is SASEGT. This CDR3 region has 15 residues. The CDR3 sequence is CASSEAGQRSYEQYF. As DNA, the CDR3 is TGTGCCAGCAGTGAAGCGGGACAGCGTTCCTACGAGCAGTACTTC.

The chain has TRBV28 and TRBJ1-2; D not resolved. The CDR3 length is 16 residues. Trimming left V 6 bases short and J 4 bases short, with 21 bases between. Looked up from germline, CDR1 is MDHEN and CDR2 is SYDVKM. The CDR3 bases are TGTGCCAGCAGCGCTCCCGAGCGGACCGACTCCTATGGCTACACCTTC. It codes for CASSAPERTDSYGYTF.

The V call is TRBV18, the J call TRBJ2-5; 9 bases match TRBD1. Germline V gene lookup returns CDR1 KGHSH and CDR2 LQKENI. V was pared by 0 bases and J by 0 bases, with 2 bases of the junction left unmatched. The CDR3 is made up of 16 amino acids. The CDR3 loop reads CASSPPTGGYQETQYF. CDR3 DNA: TGTGCCAGCTCACCACCGACAGGGGGGTACCAAGAGACCCAGTACTTC.

This sequence joins TRBV27 and TRBJ1-4; possibly TRBD1 for D (5 bases). CDR3 size: 19 residues. V was clipped by 5 bases and J by 5 bases, with 27 bases between them. Germline-derived CDR1 and CDR2 are MNHEY and SMNVEV (reference sequence). The CDR3 DNA reads TGTGCCAGCAGTCCCTTCCTGAGAGGGGCTCCTTCCTCCAATGAAAAACTGTTTTTT. Its translation: CASSPFLRGAPSSNEKLFF.

The chain is built from TRBV18 and TRBJ1-5, with D perhaps matching TRBD1 (5 bases). Per the germline V gene, CDR1 is KGHSH and CDR2 is LQKENI. V lost 2 bases and J lost 1, with 9 bases in between. This CDR3 has 15 amino acids. This CDR3 reads CASSPSGASNQPQHF. The CDR3 DNA reads TGTGCCAGCTCACCAAGTGGGGCCAGCAATCAGCCCCAGCATTTT.

This rearrangement joins TRBV2 to TRBJ1-5; D gene uncertain. CDR1 is SNHLY, CDR2 FYNNEI, per germline. Trimming cost V 7 bases and J 3 bases, with 13 bases left between them. The CDR3 has 14 residues. In DNA form, the CDR3 reads TGTGCCAGCAACCGGGAAGGGCCCAATCAGCCCCAGCATTTT. As protein: CASNREGPNQPQHF.

J is TRBJ2-7 and V is TRBV7-9; D not resolved. The CDR3 has 12 residues. Germline V lookup: CDR1 SEHNR, CDR2 FQNEAQ (reference sequence). The V end was cut by 0 bases, the J end by 4 bases, with 4 bases between. CDR3 loop: CASSLAKYEQYF. CDR3 nucleotides: TGTGCCAGCAGCTTAGCGAAATACGAGCAGTACTTC.

The V and J genes are TRBV27 and TRBJ2-2; TRBD2 matches at 7 bases. The CDR3 spans 16 residues. Germline CDR1 reads MNHEY; CDR2 reads SMNVEV (reference sequence). V shed 3 bases and J 2 bases; nucleotides not matched to a gene: 6. The CDR3 reads CASSFSAGPNTGELFF. The CDR3 DNA reads TGTGCCAGCAGTTTTTCAGCGGGGCCTAACACCGGGGAGCTGTTTTTT.

This chain links TRBV6-6 with TRBJ2-7; a possible D gene is TRBD1 (6 bases). V gave up 6 bases and J gave up 5 bases, with 17 bases separating them. The CDR3 extends over 14 amino acids. The V gene's germline CDR1 is MNHNY and CDR2 SVGAGI (reference sequence). Here the CDR3 DNA reads TGTGCCAGCAGCGCTACAGGGTCGTCCCACGAGCAGTACTTC. Its translation: CASSATGSSHEQYF.

V gene TRBV5-1 combines with J gene TRBJ1-2, with D possibly being TRBD1 (5 bases). The CDR3 totals 15 residues. Germline CDR1 is SGHRS and CDR2 is YFSETQ. The ends were cut back, 4 bases at V and 6 bases at J, with 19 bases in the middle. The CDR3 reads CASSRGGTSGDGYTF. The CDR3 DNA is TGCGCCAGCAGCCGGGGAGGGACCTCGGGAGATGGCTACACCTTC.

The gene calls are TRBV6-5 and TRBJ2-7; no clear D gene. Germline V gives CDR1 MNHEY, CDR2 SVGAGI. V was cut by 2 bases and J by 3 bases, with 8 bases left in between. The CDR3 totals 13 residues. The CDR3 nucleotides read TGTGCCAGCAGTTACGTGCAGAACTACGAGCAGTACTTC. Its protein is CASSYVQNYEQYF.